The clone carrying this T cell receptor beta chain appeared a single time. Its antigen is currently unknown. The data belong to a study of shared clonotypes between healthy human individuals. Study conclusions and caveats: Exclusively blood specimens were collected; tissue repertoires likely differ. Though the depth was large, rarefaction showed that sorted-subset sequencing was incomplete. A generally larger estimated richness was seen in naive subsets than in memory subsets.

The data were produced by immunoSEQ multiplex PCR, yet TCRdb's version contains in-frame clones alone and is incomplete. Of roughly 1,500,000 clones listed, approximately 98% are singletons. In germline, CDR1 is SNHLY, CDR2 FYNNEI. V lost 4 bases, J lost 16 bases, and 17 bases lay in between. The CDR3 sequence is 12 residues long. Material: naive CD4+ T cells sorted from blood. Sample subset: CD45RA+ positively selected. The source is a man aged 30-40 years in good health. The chain joins TRBV2 to TRBJ2-1; tentatively, D is TRBD2 (5 bases). The CDR3 DNA follows: TGTGCCAGCAGTGGACCTACCGGAGGCAGATTCTTC. Translated: CASSGPTGGRFF.